This T cell receptor beta chain was captured in a study of T-cell memory formation after mild COVID-19. Study-level results: Contracting CD4+ clones lay largely in CM and EM, with CD8+ ones residing in EMRA. Clones contracting day 15 to 85 were balanced CD4/CD8; later expanders leaned CD4+.

cDNA libraries for TCR alpha and TCR beta, carrying sample barcodes and UMIs, came from 5'RACE with constant-segment primers. Using its own MiXCR run on the 5' RACE reads, TCRdb lists one record per CDR3 protein. This table holds 200,000 to 250,000 distinct CDR3 sequences, over 7.5% found once. This clonotype occurred many times. Antigen specificity is unknown. CDR1 is MNHEY, CDR2 SVGAGI, per germline. This CDR3 is 16 amino acids long. The J segment lost 3 bases and the V segment lost 0 bases, leaving 1 base of the junction unmatched. The clonotype comes from a man aged 18 to 35 who had mild COVID-19 (a few samples of this study predate the infection). Cell type and time point are not known. The sequenced sample was PBMCs or a T cell subset sorted from them (not recorded which). This chain connects TRBV6-5 to TRBJ2-3; TRBD2 agrees at 12 bases. The CDR3 DNA is TGTGCCAGCAGTTACTCAGGACTAGCGGGGACAGATACGCAGTATTTT. Amino acid sequence: CASSYSGLAGTDTQYF.